Each of the 5 T cell receptor beta chains below was sequenced from the same sample in a study of Tregs in tolerant kidney transplant recipients. Assay: immunoSEQ multiplex PCR; the TCRdb copy retains only in-frame clones and omits some. The data show about 64,000 clones, around 87% seen once. Recipients received nonmyeloablative bone marrow transplants from related graft donors, with transient mixed chimerism. The sample in question was CD4+ T cells from blood (PBMCs), obtained 6 months after the transplant. Every receptor here comes from a human patient who received a combined kidney and bone marrow transplant. The graft donor may have contributed some T cells.

This chain connects TRBV6-5 to TRBJ2-7; 9 positions match TRBD1. V lost 4 bases to trimming and J lost 4 bases; unmatched junction nucleotides: 8. Germline V CDR1 and CDR2: MNHEY, SVGAGI. The CDR3 contains 15 residues. The CDR3 region is CASSSPGQGRYEQYF. In nucleotides, the CDR3 is TGTGCCAGCAGTTCCCCGGGACAGGGAAGATACGAGCAGTACTTC.

The chain recombines TRBV10-3 with TRBJ1-1, with 10 positions matching TRBD1. This CDR3 spans 14 amino acids. The ends lost 5 bases at V and 4 bases at J; junction bases unmatched: 4. Per the germline V gene, CDR1 is ENHRY and CDR2 is SYGVKD. The CDR3 sequence is CAISRQGASTEAFF. The CDR3 coding sequence is TGTGCCATCAGTCGACAGGGGGCGAGCACTGAAGCTTTCTTT.

With respect to this clone: Sequence at one end of the junction differs from germline and may be a read error. The chain links TRBV29-1 to TRBJ1-4; D gene uncertain. The CDR3 extends over 13 amino acids. Germline loops: CDR1 SQVTM, CDR2 ANQGSEA. For the CDR3, the DNA is TGCGGCGTTGAGTCTGGGAGGAATGAAAAACTGTTTTTT. Protein product: CGVESGRNEKLFF.

The chain carries TRBV9 and TRBJ1-5, with D possibly being TRBD1 (6 bases). This CDR3 has 17 amino acids. The V gene lost 1 base and the J gene lost 0 bases, with 14 bases spanning the gap. Germline V gene data show CDR1 as SGDLS and CDR2 as YYNGEE. The CDR3 DNA is TGTGCCAGCAGCGTAAGTGCAGACAGGAATAGCAATCAGCCCCAGCATTTT. As protein: CASSVSADRNSNQPQHF.

This clone was recorded once. As DNA, the CDR3 is TGTGCCAGCAGCGTAGGGAGTTCGTACCAAGAGACCCAGTACTTC. Its protein product is CASSVGSSYQETQYF. This chain joins TRBV9 and TRBJ2-5; no clear D gene. The V end was cut by 0 bases, the J end by 0 bases, with 9 bases between. The CDR3 contains 15 residues. Germline lookup yields CDR1 SGDLS and CDR2 YYNGEE.